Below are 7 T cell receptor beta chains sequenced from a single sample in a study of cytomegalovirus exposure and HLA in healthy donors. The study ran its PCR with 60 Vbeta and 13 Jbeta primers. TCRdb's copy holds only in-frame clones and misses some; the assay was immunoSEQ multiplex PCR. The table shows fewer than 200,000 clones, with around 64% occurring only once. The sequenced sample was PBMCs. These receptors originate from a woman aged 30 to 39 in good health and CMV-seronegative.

The CDR3 DNA reads as TGTGCCAGCAGCTTAGCTGCTCTAGCGGGAGAACGAGGCGAGCAGTACTTC. Residues: CASSLAALAGERGEQYF. The V and J genes are TRBV11-1 and TRBJ2-7; 10 bases are shared with TRBD2. The V and J ends lost 0 bases and 6 bases, in that order; junction bases with no gene match: 11. The CDR3 totals 17 residues. Germline values: CDR1 SGHAT, CDR2 FQDESV (reference sequence).

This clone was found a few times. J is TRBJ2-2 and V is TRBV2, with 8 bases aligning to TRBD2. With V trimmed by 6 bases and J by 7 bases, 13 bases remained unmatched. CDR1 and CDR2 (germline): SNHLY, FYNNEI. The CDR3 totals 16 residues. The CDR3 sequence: CASSDGGTRIHGELFF. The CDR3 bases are TGTGCCAGCAGCGACGGTGGGACTAGAATTCACGGGGAGCTGTTTTTT.

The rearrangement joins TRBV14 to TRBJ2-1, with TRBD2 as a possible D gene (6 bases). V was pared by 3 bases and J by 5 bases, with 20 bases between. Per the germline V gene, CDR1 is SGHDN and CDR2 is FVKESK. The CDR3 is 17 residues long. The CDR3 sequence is CASSHEFAGRTDNEQFF. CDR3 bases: TGTGCCAGCAGCCACGAGTTTGCGGGGAGAACCGACAATGAGCAGTTCTTC.

DNA for the CDR3: TGTGCCACCAGCAGAGGGGCCGCCAGGGCAGGTGGAAACACCATATATTTT. It encodes CATSRGAARAGGNTIYF. This chain links TRBV15 with TRBJ1-3; maybe TRBD1 (5 bases). In germline, CDR1 is LNHNV, CDR2 YYDKDF (reference sequence). This CDR3 contains 17 residues. V lost 1 base to trimming and J lost 3 bases, with 16 bases between them.

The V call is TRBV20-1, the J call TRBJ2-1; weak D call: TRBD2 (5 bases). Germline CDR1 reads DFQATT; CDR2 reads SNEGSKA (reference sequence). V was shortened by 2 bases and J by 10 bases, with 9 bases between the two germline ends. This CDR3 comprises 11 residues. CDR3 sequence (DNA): TGCAGTGCTAGATACCTAGCCGAGCAGTTCTTC. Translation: CSARYLAEQFF.

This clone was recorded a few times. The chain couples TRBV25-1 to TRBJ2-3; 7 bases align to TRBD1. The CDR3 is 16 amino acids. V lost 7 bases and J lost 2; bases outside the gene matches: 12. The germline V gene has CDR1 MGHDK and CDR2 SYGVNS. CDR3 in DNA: TGTGCCAGCATGGATGGAGGACAGGTTTTCACAGATACGCAGTATTTT. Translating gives CASMDGGQVFTDTQYF.

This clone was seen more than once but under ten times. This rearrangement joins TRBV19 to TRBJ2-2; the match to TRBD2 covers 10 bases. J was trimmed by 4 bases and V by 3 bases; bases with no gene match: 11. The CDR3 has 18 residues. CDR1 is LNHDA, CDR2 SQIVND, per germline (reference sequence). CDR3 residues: CASSIRGTSGISTGELFF. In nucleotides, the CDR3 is TGTGCCAGTAGTATTAGGGGAACTAGCGGGATAAGCACCGGGGAGCTGTTTTTT.